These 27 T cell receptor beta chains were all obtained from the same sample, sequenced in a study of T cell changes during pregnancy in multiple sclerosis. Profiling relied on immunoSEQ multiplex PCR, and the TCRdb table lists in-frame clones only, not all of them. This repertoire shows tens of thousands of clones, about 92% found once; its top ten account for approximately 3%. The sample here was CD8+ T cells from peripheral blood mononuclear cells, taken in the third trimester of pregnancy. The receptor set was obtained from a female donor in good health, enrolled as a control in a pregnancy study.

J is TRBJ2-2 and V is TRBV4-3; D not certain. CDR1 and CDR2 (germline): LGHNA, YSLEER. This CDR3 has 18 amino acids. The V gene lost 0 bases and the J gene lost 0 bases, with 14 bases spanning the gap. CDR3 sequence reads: CASSQEDTQKTNTGELFF. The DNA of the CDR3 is TGCGCCAGCAGCCAAGAAGACACTCAGAAAACGAACACCGGGGAGCTGTTTTTT.

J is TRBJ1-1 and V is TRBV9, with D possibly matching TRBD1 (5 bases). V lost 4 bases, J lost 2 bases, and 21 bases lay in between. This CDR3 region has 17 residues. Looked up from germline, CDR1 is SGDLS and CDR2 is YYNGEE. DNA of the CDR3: TGTGCCAGCAGCATAGATGACAGATCCTTTACAAACACTGAAGCTTTCTTT. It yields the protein CASSIDDRSFTNTEAFF.

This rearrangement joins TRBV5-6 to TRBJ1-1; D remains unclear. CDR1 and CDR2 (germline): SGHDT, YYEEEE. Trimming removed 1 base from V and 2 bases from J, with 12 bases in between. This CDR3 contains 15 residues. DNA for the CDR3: TGTGCCAGCAGCTTGAGTCTACGGAGAAACACTGAAGCTTTCTTT. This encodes CASSLSLRRNTEAFF.

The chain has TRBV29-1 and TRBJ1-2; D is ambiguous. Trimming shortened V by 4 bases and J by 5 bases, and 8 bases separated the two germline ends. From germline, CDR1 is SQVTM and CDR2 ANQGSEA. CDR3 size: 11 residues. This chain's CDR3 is CSVVGAYGYTF. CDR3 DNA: TGCAGCGTTGTCGGTGCTTATGGCTACACCTTC.

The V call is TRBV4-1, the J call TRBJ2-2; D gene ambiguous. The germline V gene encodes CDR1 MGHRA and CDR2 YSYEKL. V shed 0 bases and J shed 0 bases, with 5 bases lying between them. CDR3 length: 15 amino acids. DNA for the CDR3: TGCGCCAGCAGCCAAGAACGAGCGAACACCGGGGAGCTGTTTTTT. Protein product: CASSQERANTGELFF.

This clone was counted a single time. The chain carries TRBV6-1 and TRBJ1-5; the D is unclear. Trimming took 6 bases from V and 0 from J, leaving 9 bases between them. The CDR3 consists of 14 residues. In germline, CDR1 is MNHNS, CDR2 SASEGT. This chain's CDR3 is CASRTTYSNQPQHF. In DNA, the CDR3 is TGTGCCAGCAGGACAACCTATAGCAATCAGCCCCAGCATTTT.

The CDR3: CAISLKGQDSYNEQFF. As DNA, the CDR3 is TGTGCCATCAGCCTAAAGGGACAGGACTCCTACAATGAGCAGTTCTTC. The chain joins TRBV10-3 to TRBJ2-1; 8 positions match TRBD1. Germline lookup yields CDR1 ENHRY and CDR2 SYGVKD. Unmatched junction bases numbered 7, after V lost 6 bases and J lost 0 bases. The length of the CDR3 is 16 residues.

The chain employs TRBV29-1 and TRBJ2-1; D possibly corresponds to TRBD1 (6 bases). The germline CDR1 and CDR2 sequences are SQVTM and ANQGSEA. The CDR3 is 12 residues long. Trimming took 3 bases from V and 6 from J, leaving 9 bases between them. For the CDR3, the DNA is TGCAGCGTTGAGACCAGGGGCAATGAGCAGTTCTTC. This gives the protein CSVETRGNEQFF.

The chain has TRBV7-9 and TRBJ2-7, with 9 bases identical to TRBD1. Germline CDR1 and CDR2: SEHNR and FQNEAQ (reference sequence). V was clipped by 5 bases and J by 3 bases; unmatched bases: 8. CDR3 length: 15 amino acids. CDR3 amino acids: CASSQLDRGNYEQYF. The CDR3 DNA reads TGTGCCAGCAGCCAATTGGACAGGGGTAACTACGAGCAGTACTTC.

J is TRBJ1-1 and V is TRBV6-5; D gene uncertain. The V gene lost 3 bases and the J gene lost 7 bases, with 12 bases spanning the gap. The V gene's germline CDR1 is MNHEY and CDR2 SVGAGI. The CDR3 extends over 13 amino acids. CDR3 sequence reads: CASSYMKAGEAFF. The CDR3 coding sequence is TGTGCCAGCAGTTATATGAAGGCGGGTGAAGCTTTCTTT.

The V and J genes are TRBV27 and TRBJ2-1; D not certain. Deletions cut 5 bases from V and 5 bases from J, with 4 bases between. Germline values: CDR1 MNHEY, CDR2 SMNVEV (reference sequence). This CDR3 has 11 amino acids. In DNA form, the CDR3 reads TGTGCCAGCAGTCTAAACAATGAGCAGTTCTTC. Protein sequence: CASSLNNEQFF.

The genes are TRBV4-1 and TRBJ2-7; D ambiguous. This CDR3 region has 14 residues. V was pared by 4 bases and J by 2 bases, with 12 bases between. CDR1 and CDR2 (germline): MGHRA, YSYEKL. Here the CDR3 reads CASSLRTETYEQYF. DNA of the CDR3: TGCGCCAGCAGCCTACGTACAGAGACCTACGAGCAGTACTTC.

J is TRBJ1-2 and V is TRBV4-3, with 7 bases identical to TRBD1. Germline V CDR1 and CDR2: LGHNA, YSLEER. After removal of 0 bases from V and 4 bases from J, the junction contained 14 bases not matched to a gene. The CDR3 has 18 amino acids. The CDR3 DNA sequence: TGCGCCAGCAGCCAAGATCTCTGGGACAGTGCGAGACGCTATGGCTACACCTTC. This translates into CASSQDLWDSARRYGYTF.

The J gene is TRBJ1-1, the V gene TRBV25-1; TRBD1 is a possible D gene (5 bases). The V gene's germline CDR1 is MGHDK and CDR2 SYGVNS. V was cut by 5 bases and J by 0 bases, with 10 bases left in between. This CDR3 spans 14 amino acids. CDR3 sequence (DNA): TGTGCCAGCAGTAACCAGGGCCTGAACACTGAAGCTTTCTTT. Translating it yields CASSNQGLNTEAFF.

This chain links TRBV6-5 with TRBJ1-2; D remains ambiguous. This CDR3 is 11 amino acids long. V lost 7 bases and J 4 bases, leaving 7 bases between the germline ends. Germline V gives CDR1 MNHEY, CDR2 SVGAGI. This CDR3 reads CASTPGYGYTF. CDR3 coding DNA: TGTGCCAGCACTCCCGGCTATGGCTACACCTTC.

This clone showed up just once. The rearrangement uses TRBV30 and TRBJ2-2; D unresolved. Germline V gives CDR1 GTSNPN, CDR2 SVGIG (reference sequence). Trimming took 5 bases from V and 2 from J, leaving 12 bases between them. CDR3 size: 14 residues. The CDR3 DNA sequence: TGTGCCTGGTCCCTGACTCCTAACACCGGGGAGCTGTTTTTT. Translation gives CAWSLTPNTGELFF.

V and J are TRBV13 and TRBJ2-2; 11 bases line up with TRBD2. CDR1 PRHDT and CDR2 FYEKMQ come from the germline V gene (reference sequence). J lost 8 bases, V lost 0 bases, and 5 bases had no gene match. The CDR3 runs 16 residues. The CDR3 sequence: CASSLGLAGASGELFF. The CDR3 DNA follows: TGTGCCAGCAGCTTAGGACTAGCGGGGGCGTCGGGGGAGCTGTTTTTT.

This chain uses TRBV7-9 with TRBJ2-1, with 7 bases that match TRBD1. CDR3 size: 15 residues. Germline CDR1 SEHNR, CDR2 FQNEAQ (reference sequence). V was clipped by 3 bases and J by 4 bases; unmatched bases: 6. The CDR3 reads CASSFSTGSYNEQFF. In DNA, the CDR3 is TGTGCCAGCAGCTTCTCGACAGGGTCGTACAATGAGCAGTTCTTC.

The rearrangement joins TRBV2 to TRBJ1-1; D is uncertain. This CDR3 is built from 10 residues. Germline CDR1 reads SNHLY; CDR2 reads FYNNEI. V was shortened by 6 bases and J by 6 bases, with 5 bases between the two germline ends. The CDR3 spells CASRGAEAFF. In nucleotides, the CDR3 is TGTGCCAGCAGAGGAGCTGAAGCTTTCTTT.

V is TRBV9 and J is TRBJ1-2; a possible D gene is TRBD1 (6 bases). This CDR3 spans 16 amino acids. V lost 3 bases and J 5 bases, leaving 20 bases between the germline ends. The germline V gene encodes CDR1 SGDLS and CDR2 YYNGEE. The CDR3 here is CASSGGGARDLYGYTF. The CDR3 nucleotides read TGTGCCAGCAGCGGCGGGGGGGCGCGCGACTTATATGGCTACACCTTC.

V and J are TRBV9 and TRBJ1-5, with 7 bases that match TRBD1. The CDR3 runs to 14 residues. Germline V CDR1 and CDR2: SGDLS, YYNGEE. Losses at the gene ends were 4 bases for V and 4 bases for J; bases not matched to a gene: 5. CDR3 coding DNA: TGTGCCAGCAGCCCTACAGGGGATAATCAGCCCCAGCATTTT. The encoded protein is CASSPTGDNQPQHF.

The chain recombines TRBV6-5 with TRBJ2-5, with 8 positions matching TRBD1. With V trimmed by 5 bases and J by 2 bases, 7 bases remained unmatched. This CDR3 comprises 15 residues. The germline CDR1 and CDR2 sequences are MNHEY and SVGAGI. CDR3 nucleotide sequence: TGTGCCAGCAGTCCCTCAGGGGGCCTTCAAGAGACCCAGTACTTC. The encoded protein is CASSPSGGLQETQYF.

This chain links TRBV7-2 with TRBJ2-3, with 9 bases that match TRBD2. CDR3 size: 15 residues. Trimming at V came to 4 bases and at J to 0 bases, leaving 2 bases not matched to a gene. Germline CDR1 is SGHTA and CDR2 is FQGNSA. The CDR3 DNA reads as TGTGCCAGCAGCTACCTAGCGGGGAGCACAGATACGCAGTATTTT. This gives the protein CASSYLAGSTDTQYF.

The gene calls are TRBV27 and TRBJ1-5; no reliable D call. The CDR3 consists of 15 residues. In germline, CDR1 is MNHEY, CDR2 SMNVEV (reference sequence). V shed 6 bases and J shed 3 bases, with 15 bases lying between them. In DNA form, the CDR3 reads TGTGCCAGCAGCCCCCGAGGGCACCCCAATCAGCCCCAGCATTTT. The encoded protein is CASSPRGHPNQPQHF.

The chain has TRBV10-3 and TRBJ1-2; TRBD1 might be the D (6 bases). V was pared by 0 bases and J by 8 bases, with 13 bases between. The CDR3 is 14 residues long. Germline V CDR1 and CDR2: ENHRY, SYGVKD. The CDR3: CAISESSGASGYTF. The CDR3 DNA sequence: TGTGCCATCAGTGAGTCCTCAGGGGCATCCGGCTACACCTTC.

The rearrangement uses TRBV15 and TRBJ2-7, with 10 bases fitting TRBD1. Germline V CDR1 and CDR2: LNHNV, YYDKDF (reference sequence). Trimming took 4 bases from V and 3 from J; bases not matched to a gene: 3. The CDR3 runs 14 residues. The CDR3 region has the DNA TGTGCCACCAGCACTCGGGACAGGGGCTACGAGCAGTACTTC. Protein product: CATSTRDRGYEQYF.

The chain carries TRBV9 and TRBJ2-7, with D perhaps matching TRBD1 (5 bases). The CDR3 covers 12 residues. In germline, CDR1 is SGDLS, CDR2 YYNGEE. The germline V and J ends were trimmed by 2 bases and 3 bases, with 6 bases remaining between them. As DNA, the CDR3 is TGTGCCAGCAGCGTTGACAGCTACGAGCAGTACTTC. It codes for CASSVDSYEQYF.